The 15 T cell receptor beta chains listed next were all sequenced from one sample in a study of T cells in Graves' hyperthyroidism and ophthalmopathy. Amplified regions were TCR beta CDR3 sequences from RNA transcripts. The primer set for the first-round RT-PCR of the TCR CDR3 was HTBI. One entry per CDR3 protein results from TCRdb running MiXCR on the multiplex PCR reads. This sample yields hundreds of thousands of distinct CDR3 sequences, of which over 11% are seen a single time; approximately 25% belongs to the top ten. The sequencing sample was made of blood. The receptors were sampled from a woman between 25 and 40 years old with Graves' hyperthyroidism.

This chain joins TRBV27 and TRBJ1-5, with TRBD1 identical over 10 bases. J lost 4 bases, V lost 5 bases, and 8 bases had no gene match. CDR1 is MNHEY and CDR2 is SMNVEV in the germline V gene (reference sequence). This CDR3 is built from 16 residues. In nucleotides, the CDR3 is TGTGCCAGCAGTCCGGGGACAGGGGCCGTTAATCAGCCCCAGCATTTT. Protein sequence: CASSPGTGAVNQPQHF.

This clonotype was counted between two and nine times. The CDR3 region has the DNA TGCAGTGCTAGTCTACAGAGCAATCAGCCCCAGCATTTT. Amino acids: CSASLQSNQPQHF. This chain joins TRBV20-1 and TRBJ1-5; D gene uncertain. The CDR3 length is 13 residues. The V end lost 3 bases, the J end lost 1 base, and 7 bases lay between the germline ends. CDR1 and CDR2 (germline): DFQATT, SNEGSKA (reference sequence).

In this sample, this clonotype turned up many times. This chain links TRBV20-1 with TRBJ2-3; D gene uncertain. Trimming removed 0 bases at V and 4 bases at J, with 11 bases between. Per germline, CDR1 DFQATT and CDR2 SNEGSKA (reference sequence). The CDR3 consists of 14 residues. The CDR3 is CSAREGSLADTQYF. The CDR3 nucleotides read TGCAGTGCTAGAGAGGGCAGTCTTGCAGATACGCAGTATTTT.

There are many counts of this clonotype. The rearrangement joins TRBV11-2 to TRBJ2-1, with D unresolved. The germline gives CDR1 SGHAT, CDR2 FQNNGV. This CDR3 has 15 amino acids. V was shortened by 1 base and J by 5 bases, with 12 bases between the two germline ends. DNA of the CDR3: TGTGCCAGCAGCTTAGGGCTAGACCTCAACAATGAGCAGTTCTTC. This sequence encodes CASSLGLDLNNEQFF.

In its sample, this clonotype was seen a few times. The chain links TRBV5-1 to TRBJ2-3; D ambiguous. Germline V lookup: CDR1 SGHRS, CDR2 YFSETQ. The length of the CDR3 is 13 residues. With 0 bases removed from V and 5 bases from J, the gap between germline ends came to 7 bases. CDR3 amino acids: CASSLDHGDTQYF. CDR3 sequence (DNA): TGCGCCAGCAGCTTGGACCACGGAGATACGCAGTATTTT.

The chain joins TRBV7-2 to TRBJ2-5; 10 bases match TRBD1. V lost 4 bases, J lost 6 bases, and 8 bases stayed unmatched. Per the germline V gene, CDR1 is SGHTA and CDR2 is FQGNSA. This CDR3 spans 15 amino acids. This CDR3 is CASSSATGGAKTQYF. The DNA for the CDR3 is TGTGCCAGCAGCTCAGCGACAGGGGGCGCGAAGACCCAGTACTTC.

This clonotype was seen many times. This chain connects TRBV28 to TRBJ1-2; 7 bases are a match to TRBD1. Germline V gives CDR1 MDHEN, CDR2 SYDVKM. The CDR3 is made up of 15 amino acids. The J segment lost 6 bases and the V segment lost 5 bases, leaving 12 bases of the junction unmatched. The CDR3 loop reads CASSPPLQGFHGYTF. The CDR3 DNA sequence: TGTGCCAGCAGTCCTCCATTACAGGGGTTCCATGGCTACACCTTC.

The CDR3 bases are TGTGCCAGCAGTTTATACGGTTCATCTAATGGAAACACCATATATTTT. Its protein is CASSLYGSSNGNTIYF. The chain carries TRBV12-3 or TRBV12-4 and TRBJ1-3; D not certain. The CDR3 runs 16 residues. Trimming pared 2 bases from V and 3 bases from J, leaving 14 bases between.

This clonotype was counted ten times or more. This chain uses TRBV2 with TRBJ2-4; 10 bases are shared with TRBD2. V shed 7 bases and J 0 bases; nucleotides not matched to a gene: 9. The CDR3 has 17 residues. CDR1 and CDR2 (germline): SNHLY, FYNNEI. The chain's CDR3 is CASMQREGQLAKNIQYF. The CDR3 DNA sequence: TGTGCCAGCATGCAGCGGGAGGGTCAGCTAGCCAAAAACATTCAGTACTTC.

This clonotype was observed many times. The DNA for the CDR3 is TGTGCCAGCGGGCAGGGACAGGGGAGGTCACCCCTCCACTTT. The encoded protein is CASGQGQGRSPLHF. V gene TRBV28 combines with J gene TRBJ1-6; 10 bases are shared with TRBD1. The CDR3 length is 14 residues. J was trimmed by 10 bases and V by 8 bases; bases with no gene match: 8. Per germline, CDR1 MDHEN and CDR2 SYDVKM.

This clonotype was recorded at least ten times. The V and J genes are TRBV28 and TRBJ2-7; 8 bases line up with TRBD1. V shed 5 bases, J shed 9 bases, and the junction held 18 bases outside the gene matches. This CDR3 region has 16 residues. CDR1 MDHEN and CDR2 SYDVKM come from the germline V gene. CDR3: CASSPLGTGPTKAQYF. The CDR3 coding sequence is TGTGCCAGCAGTCCCCTGGGGACAGGACCTACGAAGGCGCAGTACTTC.

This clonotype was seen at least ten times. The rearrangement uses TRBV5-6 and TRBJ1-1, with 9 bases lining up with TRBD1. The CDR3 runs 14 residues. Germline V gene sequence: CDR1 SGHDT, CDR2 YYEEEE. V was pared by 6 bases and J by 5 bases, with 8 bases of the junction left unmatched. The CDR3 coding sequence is TGTGCCAGCACCCGGGACAGGGTTGAGACTGAAGCTTTCTTT. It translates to CASTRDRVETEAFF. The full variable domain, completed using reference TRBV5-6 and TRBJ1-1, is DAGVTQSPTHLIKTRGQQVTLRCSPKSGHDTVSWYQQALGQGPQFIFQYYEEEERQRGNFPDRFSGHQFPNYSSELNVNALLLGDSALYLCASTRDRVETEAFFGQGTRLTVV.

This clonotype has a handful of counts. The CDR3 DNA follows: TGCGCCAGCAGCTTAAGGGGGCAGGACACTGAAGCTTTCTTT. Its protein is CASSLRGQDTEAFF. The rearrangement joins TRBV5-1 to TRBJ1-1; 7 bases match TRBD1. The V segment lost 2 bases and the J segment 3 bases; nucleotides outside the gene matches: 4. The germline gives CDR1 SGHRS, CDR2 YFSETQ. The CDR3 length is 14 residues.

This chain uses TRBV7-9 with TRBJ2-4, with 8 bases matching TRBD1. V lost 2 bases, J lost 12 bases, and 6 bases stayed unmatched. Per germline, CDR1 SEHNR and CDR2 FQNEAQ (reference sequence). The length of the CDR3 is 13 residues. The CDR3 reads CASSLFGRGPQYF. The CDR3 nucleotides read TGTGCCAGCAGCTTATTCGGCAGGGGGCCTCAGTACTTC. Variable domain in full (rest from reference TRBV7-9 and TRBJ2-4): DTGVSQNPRHKITKRGQNVTFRCDPISEHNRLYWYRQTLGQGPEFLTYFQNEAQLEKSRLLSDRFSAERPKGSFSTLEIQRTEQGDSAMYLCASSLFGRGPQYFGAGTRLSVL.

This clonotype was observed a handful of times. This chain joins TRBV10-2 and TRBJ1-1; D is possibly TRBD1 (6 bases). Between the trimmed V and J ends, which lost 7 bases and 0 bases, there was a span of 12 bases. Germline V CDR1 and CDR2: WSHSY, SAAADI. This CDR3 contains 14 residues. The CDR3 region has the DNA TGCGCCAGCATTGGGACAACGATGAACACTGAAGCTTTCTTT. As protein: CASIGTTMNTEAFF.